One sample yielded the 21 T cell receptor beta chains listed below, sequenced in a study of OX40 agonist ivuxolimab in advanced cancers. Measured with immunoSEQ multiplex PCR; TCRdb has only the in-frame clones, and not every one. This table holds more than 65,000 clones, about 85% found once. The sample consisted of CD4+ or CD8+ T cells sorted from blood, taken in a trial of the OX40 agonist ivuxolimab. These receptors were obtained from an adult with an advanced solid tumor such as melanoma, head and neck, liver or kidney cancer.

This sequence joins TRBV7-9 and TRBJ1-5, with 8 bases that match TRBD1. CDR3 length: 15 amino acids. V lost 4 bases and J lost 0; bases outside the gene matches: 2. Germline V gene sequence: CDR1 SEHNR, CDR2 FQNEAQ (reference sequence). The DNA of the CDR3 is TGTGCCAGCAGCTGGGACAGGAATAGCAATCAGCCCCAGCATTTT. Its protein is CASSWDRNSNQPQHF.

The rearrangement links TRBV6-6 to TRBJ2-1, with 12 nucleotides matching TRBD2. V gave up 6 bases and J gave up 8 bases; unmatched junction bases: 8. Looked up from germline, CDR1 is MNHNY and CDR2 is SVGAGI (reference sequence). This CDR3 spans 15 amino acids. CDR3 nucleotides: TGTGCCAGCAGCCCCGGGACTAGCGGGCCCCATGAGCAGTTCTTC. Amino acids: CASSPGTSGPHEQFF.

This clone has more than one count but fewer than ten. This chain links TRBV30 with TRBJ1-1; 7 bases are a match to TRBD1. Germline CDR1 and CDR2: GTSNPN and SVGIG (reference sequence). Trimming cost V 0 bases and J 1 base; bases outside gene matches: 2. The CDR3 totals 14 residues. The CDR3 coding sequence is TGTGCCTGGAGTGTCCAGGGGGGGAACACTGAAGCTTTCTTT. The encoded protein is CAWSVQGGNTEAFF.

This chain links TRBV19 with TRBJ1-2, with D maybe TRBD1 (5 bases). The V gene lost 6 bases and the J gene lost 4 bases, with 15 bases spanning the gap. The CDR3 extends over 14 amino acids. In germline, CDR1 is LNHDA, CDR2 SQIVND (reference sequence). This CDR3 reads CASSLRQTRYGYTF. As DNA, the CDR3 is TGTGCCAGTAGCTTGAGACAGACTCGCTATGGCTACACCTTC.

Comment on this clone: Other DNA sequences in the sample encode the same CDR3. This chain connects TRBV20-1 to TRBJ2-7; D unresolved. The CDR3 loop spans 11 amino acids. Germline values: CDR1 DFQATT, CDR2 SNEGSKA (reference sequence). V shed 6 bases and J shed 3 bases, with 9 bases lying between them. This chain's CDR3 is CSAKEHYEQYF. The CDR3 region has the DNA TGCAGTGCCAAGGAACACTACGAGCAGTACTTC.

This chain uses TRBV19 with TRBJ2-3; no reliable D call. The germline gives CDR1 LNHDA, CDR2 SQIVND (reference sequence). With 7 bases removed from V and 3 bases from J, the gap between germline ends came to 11 bases. The CDR3 totals 13 residues. CDR3 nucleotides: TGTGCCAGTAAAGGACCTCAAACAGATACGCAGTATTTT. Amino acids: CASKGPQTDTQYF. Full variable domain (remainder filled in from reference TRBV19 and TRBJ2-3): DGGITQSPKYLFRKEGQNVTLSCEQNLNHDAMYWYRQDPGQGLRLIYYSQIVNDFQKGDIAEGYSVSREKKESFPLTVTSAQKNPTAFYLCASKGPQTDTQYFGPGTRLTVL.

J is TRBJ2-1 and V is TRBV10-3; 7 nucleotides match TRBD2. The V gene end was trimmed by 4 bases and the J gene end by 4 bases; junction bases not matched to a gene: 10. The CDR3 contains 16 residues. Germline CDR1 is ENHRY and CDR2 is SYGVKD. DNA of the CDR3: TGTGCCATCAGTGGGGAGGGCGGGATAACTTACAATGAGCAGTTCTTC. This sequence encodes CAISGEGGITYNEQFF.

The chain links TRBV5-6 to TRBJ2-1; 12 nucleotides match TRBD2. Losses at the gene ends were 4 bases for V and 4 bases for J; bases not matched to a gene: 6. The CDR3 is made up of 16 amino acids. Germline lookup yields CDR1 SGHDT and CDR2 YYEEEE. The CDR3: CASSTGTSGWYNEQFF. The CDR3 DNA sequence: TGTGCCAGCAGCACCGGGACTAGCGGGTGGTACAATGAGCAGTTCTTC. The variable domain in full, completed from reference TRBV5-6 and TRBJ2-1, reads DAGVTQSPTHLIKTRGQQVTLRCSPKSGHDTVSWYQQALGQGPQFIFQYYEEEERQRGNFPDRFSGHQFPNYSSELNVNALLLGDSALYLCASSTGTSGWYNEQFFGPGTRLTVL.

The chain recombines TRBV6-6 with TRBJ2-7; 7 bases fit TRBD2. Germline trimming cut 10 bases from V and 1 base from J; bases unmatched to any gene: 4. The germline CDR1 and CDR2 sequences are MNHNY and SVGAGI (reference sequence). This CDR3 spans 12 amino acids. The CDR3, as DNA: TGTGCCACAGGCGGGAGTTCCTACGAGCAGTACTTC. This encodes CATGGSSYEQYF.

The chain recombines TRBV18 with TRBJ2-5, with D possibly matching TRBD2 (7 bases). This CDR3 region has 14 residues. V lost 2 bases and J lost 4, with 11 bases in between. Germline V CDR1 and CDR2: KGHSH, LQKENI. CDR3 amino acids: CASSPSGGRETQYF. Here the CDR3 DNA reads TGTGCCAGCTCACCATCCGGGGGGCGAGAGACCCAGTACTTC.

The chain is built from TRBV10-3 and TRBJ1-3; D is unclear. Germline V gene sequence: CDR1 ENHRY, CDR2 SYGVKD. The CDR3 runs 15 residues. V was shortened by 4 bases and J by 0 bases, with 10 bases between the two germline ends. CDR3 residues: CAISASHDSGNTIYF. As DNA, the CDR3 is TGTGCCATCAGTGCCTCCCACGACTCTGGAAACACCATATATTTT.

This chain links TRBV19 with TRBJ1-2; tentatively, D is TRBD1 (5 bases). The CDR3 runs 14 residues. Trimming cost V 9 bases and J 0 bases, with 14 bases left between them. Germline V gene lookup returns CDR1 LNHDA and CDR2 SQIVND (reference sequence). The chain's CDR3 is CASRDGGANYGYTF. The CDR3 bases are TGTGCCAGCCGGGACGGAGGAGCTAACTATGGCTACACCTTC.

This chain connects TRBV28 to TRBJ2-5; D is unresolved. In germline, CDR1 is MDHEN, CDR2 SYDVKM. V was shortened by 1 base and J by 6 bases, with 6 bases between the two germline ends. This CDR3 has 12 residues. In nucleotides, the CDR3 is TGTGCCAGCAGTTTATCATTGAAGACCCAGTACTTC. Its protein product is CASSLSLKTQYF.

The V gene is TRBV4-1, the J gene TRBJ2-5; 7 nucleotides agree with TRBD2. The end of the DNA is better explained by TRBJ2-7, so the J call may be wrong. The CDR3 is 15 amino acids. The V gene's germline CDR1 is MGHRA and CDR2 YSYEKL. DNA for the CDR3: TGCGCCAGCAGCCACCAAGGGCAGGGAGGGTACGAGCAGTACTTC. Amino acids: CASSHQGQGGYEQYF.

This chain links TRBV6-1 with TRBJ2-2; D not resolved. V was cut by 7 bases and J by 7 bases, with 10 bases left in between. The CDR3 sequence is 12 residues long. Looked up from germline, CDR1 is MNHNS and CDR2 is SASEGT. Here the CDR3 reads CASTYTVGELFF. The CDR3 DNA is TGTGCCAGCACCTACACGGTCGGGGAGCTGTTTTTT.

The chain links TRBV7-3 to TRBJ2-1, with D possibly matching TRBD1 (6 bases). The length of the CDR3 is 15 residues. V was shortened by 5 bases and J by 5 bases, with 16 bases between the two germline ends. In germline, CDR1 is SGHTA, CDR2 FQGTGA. CDR3 loop: CASSPAGARDNEQFF. Written as DNA, the CDR3 is TGTGCCAGCAGCCCGGCAGGGGCACGCGACAATGAGCAGTTCTTC.

This clone is a singleton in its sample. V usage is TRBV5-1 and J usage is TRBJ1-1; D gene ambiguous. V was clipped by 2 bases and J by 1 base, with 9 bases between them. The germline CDR1 and CDR2 sequences are SGHRS and YFSETQ. The CDR3 extends over 14 amino acids. The DNA of the CDR3 is TGCGCCAGCAGCTTTGAGGGAGGGAACACTGAAGCTTTCTTT. This encodes CASSFEGGNTEAFF. The entire variable domain, with the rest obtained from reference TRBV5-1 and TRBJ1-1, is as follows: KAGVTQTPRYLIKTRGQQVTLSCSPISGHRSVSWYQQTPGQGLQFLFEYFSETQRNKGNFPGRFSGRQFSNSRSEMNVSTLELGDSALYLCASSFEGGNTEAFFGQGTRLTVV.

In this sample, this clone turned up once. This chain joins TRBV30 and TRBJ2-5, with a tentative D call TRBD1 (6 bases). This CDR3 comprises 15 residues. V lost 3 bases and J lost 7, with 21 bases in between. In germline, CDR1 is GTSNPN, CDR2 SVGIG (reference sequence). The CDR3 coding sequence is TGTGCCTGGAGCGAAGGTAGGGGGTCCTTGGGGACCCAGTACTTC. This sequence encodes CAWSEGRGSLGTQYF.

This clone was picked up one time. This chain links TRBV5-1 with TRBJ1-6, with TRBD1 as a possible D gene (5 bases). V was pared by 4 bases and J by 10 bases, with 15 bases between. CDR1 is SGHRS and CDR2 is YFSETQ in the germline V gene. The CDR3 has 14 amino acids. The DNA of the CDR3 is TGCGCCAGCAGCCAAGGGACTCTGGACTCACCCCTCCACTTT. Residues: CASSQGTLDSPLHF.

A remark on this clone: The sample contains more than one DNA sequence encoding this CDR3. The V call is TRBV7-9, the J call TRBJ1-2; D is ambiguous. The CDR3 sequence is 12 residues long. Germline CDR1 is SEHNR and CDR2 is FQNEAQ (reference sequence). Trimming shortened V by 1 base and J by 2 bases, and 2 bases separated the two germline ends. CDR3 sequence reads: CASSLVNYGYTF. The CDR3 region has the DNA TGTGCCAGCAGCTTAGTCAACTATGGCTACACCTTC.

V gene TRBV28 combines with J gene TRBJ1-2; tentatively, D is TRBD1 (6 bases). The ends were cut back, 2 bases at V and 6 bases at J, with 7 bases in the middle. The CDR3 has 12 residues. Germline CDR1 is MDHEN and CDR2 is SYDVKM. The CDR3 region has the DNA TGTGCCAGCAGTTTACGGGGGCATGGCTACACCTTC. Protein sequence: CASSLRGHGYTF.